The 17 T cell receptor beta chains below all came from one sample that was sequenced in a study of PD-1 blockade in classical Hodgkin lymphoma. Repertoires were generated with immunoSEQ multiplex PCR, while TCRdb's copy carries only in-frame clones and drops some. The sample yields about 93,000 clones, 81% seen once. All the patients suffered relapse after autologous stem cell transplantation, and brentuximab vedotin exposure differed. The sample in question was peripheral blood mononuclear cells (PBMCs), obtained before the second cycle of nivolumab. These receptors were collected from a human donor with classical Hodgkin lymphoma.

About this clone: A read error may produce the germline difference seen at one junction end. The chain uses TRBV7-9 and TRBJ2-1, with TRBD2 identical over 12 bases. CDR1 is SEHNR and CDR2 is FQNEAQ in the germline V gene (reference sequence). The CDR3 extends over 14 amino acids. CDR3: CASSLAGGINEQFF. The CDR3 DNA reads TGTGCCAGCAGCCTAGCGGGAGGGATCAATGAGCAGTTCTTC. Together with reference TRBV7-9 and TRBJ2-1, the CDR3 gives the full variable domain: DTGVSQNPRHKITKRGQNVTFRCDPISEHNRLYWYRQTLGQGPEFLTYFQNEAQLEKSRLLSDRFSAERPKGSFSTLEIQRTEQGDSAMYLCASSLAGGINEQFFGPGTRLTVL.

This sequence joins TRBV9 and TRBJ1-3, with 8 bases matching TRBD1. In germline, CDR1 is SGDLS, CDR2 YYNGEE. Trimming removed 3 bases from V and 7 bases from J; junction bases left unmatched: 12. The CDR3 covers 16 residues. The CDR3 bases are TGTGCCAGCAGCGCGGGTATGACAGGGGATCGGAACACCATATATTTT. Encoded protein: CASSAGMTGDRNTIYF.

J is TRBJ2-7 and V is TRBV19; 13 bases fit TRBD2. There are 16 residues in the CDR3. Germline assignment: CDR1 LNHDA and CDR2 SQIVND (reference sequence). Germline trimming cut 3 bases from V and 4 bases from J; bases unmatched to any gene: 6. The CDR3 is CASSMGLAGLSYEQYF. DNA for the CDR3: TGTGCCAGTAGTATGGGACTAGCGGGATTGTCATACGAGCAGTACTTC.

The V and J genes are TRBV4-1 and TRBJ2-5; 10 bases line up with TRBD2. CDR1 is MGHRA, CDR2 YSYEKL, per germline. The J segment lost 1 base and the V segment lost 1 base, leaving 6 bases of the junction unmatched. The CDR3 contains 17 residues. The CDR3, as DNA: TGCGCCAGCAGCCAAGCTCCTAGCGGGAGCCTCCAAGAGACCCAGTACTTC. Its translation is CASSQAPSGSLQETQYF.

This sequence joins TRBV19 and TRBJ1-5, with D maybe TRBD1 (5 bases). CDR1 LNHDA and CDR2 SQIVND come from the germline V gene (reference sequence). Deletions cut 5 bases from V and 0 bases from J, with 17 bases between. CDR3 size: 17 residues. DNA for the CDR3: TGTGCCAGTAGTCTCGCGCGGGTTGGGGGTAGCAATCAGCCCCAGCATTTT. Amino acid sequence: CASSLARVGGSNQPQHF.

The chain links TRBV19 to TRBJ1-2; 10 nucleotides agree with TRBD1. Germline trimming cut 5 bases from V and 4 bases from J; bases unmatched to any gene: 13. The CDR3 loop spans 17 amino acids. Germline V gene lookup returns CDR1 LNHDA and CDR2 SQIVND (reference sequence). CDR3 region: CASSWTRDRGLVYGYTF. The CDR3 coding sequence is TGTGCCAGTAGTTGGACCCGGGACAGGGGTCTTGTCTATGGCTACACCTTC.

V is TRBV9 and J is TRBJ2-3; no clear D. Germline V gene data show CDR1 as SGDLS and CDR2 as YYNGEE. This CDR3 region has 13 residues. V lost 3 bases to trimming and J lost 3 bases, with 8 bases between them. As DNA, the CDR3 is TGTGCCAGCAGCGGGAGCATGACAGATACGCAGTATTTT. Protein product: CASSGSMTDTQYF.

This clone was detected once. This chain links TRBV4-1 with TRBJ2-7; 10 bases agree with TRBD2. The CDR3 extends over 16 amino acids. CDR1 is MGHRA and CDR2 is YSYEKL in the germline V gene. The V gene end was trimmed by 0 bases and the J gene end by 4 bases; junction bases not matched to a gene: 6. The CDR3 DNA reads as TGCGCCAGCAGCCAAGATTCTGAGCGGGAGGGGTACGAGCAGTACTTC. Its translation: CASSQDSEREGYEQYF.

V and J are TRBV10-2 and TRBJ2-2; D is ambiguous. Germline lookup yields CDR1 WSHSY and CDR2 SAAADI. This CDR3 has 11 amino acids. V lost 5 bases and J 6 bases, leaving 4 bases between the germline ends. This chain's CDR3 is CASSPAGELFF. The CDR3 DNA follows: TGCGCCAGCAGTCCCGCCGGGGAGCTGTTTTTT.

The chain links TRBV29-1 to TRBJ2-1, with TRBD2 matching over 8 bases. The CDR3 extends over 14 amino acids. Germline CDR1 SQVTM, CDR2 ANQGSEA. With V trimmed by 6 bases and J by 4 bases, 8 bases remained unmatched. The CDR3 DNA reads TGCAGCGTCCAAGGACTAGCAGTTTACAATGAGCAGTTCTTC. Translation gives CSVQGLAVYNEQFF.

The V gene is TRBV10-3, the J gene TRBJ2-3, with D possibly matching TRBD2 (6 bases). The CDR3 is made up of 15 amino acids. The V end was cut by 3 bases, the J end by 2 bases, with 12 bases between. Per germline, CDR1 ENHRY and CDR2 SYGVKD. The CDR3 coding sequence is TGTGCCATCAGTGACGGTGCGGGACCCACAGATACGCAGTATTTT. It specifies CAISDGAGPTDTQYF.

This chain joins TRBV28 and TRBJ1-2; unclear D gene. V was pared by 1 base and J by 4 bases, with 10 bases between. The V gene's germline CDR1 is MDHEN and CDR2 SYDVKM. There are 14 residues in the CDR3. DNA of the CDR3: TGTGCCAGCAGTTTATACGGGCAGGCCTATGGCTACACCTTC. Its protein is CASSLYGQAYGYTF.

This clone has just a few counts. The chain joins TRBV6-5 to TRBJ2-7, with TRBD1 as a possible D gene (5 bases). Between the trimmed V and J ends, which lost 5 bases and 5 bases, there was a span of 7 bases. Per germline, CDR1 MNHEY and CDR2 SVGAGI. The CDR3 consists of 11 residues. CDR3 region: CASSEGDEQYF. The DNA of the CDR3 is TGTGCCAGCAGTGAAGGGGACGAGCAGTACTTC.

The rearrangement uses TRBV6-1 and TRBJ2-5; TRBD2 might be the D (5 bases). The germline gives CDR1 MNHNS, CDR2 SASEGT. The V end was cut by 6 bases, the J end by 1 base, with 9 bases between. This CDR3 comprises 13 residues. CDR3 coding DNA: TGTGCCAGCAGGAAAGGACTCCAAGAGACCCAGTACTTC. Protein: CASRKGLQETQYF.

The J gene is TRBJ1-4, the V gene TRBV5-1; 7 nucleotides align to TRBD1. CDR1 SGHRS and CDR2 YFSETQ come from the germline V gene. Unmatched junction bases numbered 2, after V lost 2 bases and J lost 4 bases. This CDR3 spans 14 amino acids. CDR3 DNA: TGCGCCAGCAGCTTCCGGGACAGTAATGAAAAACTGTTTTTT. This encodes CASSFRDSNEKLFF.

The CDR3 DNA is TGCGCCAGCAGCCAAGATCTCGGGTTAGGGTCTGGAAACACCATATATTTT. The encoded protein is CASSQDLGLGSGNTIYF. The chain uses TRBV4-1 and TRBJ1-3, with D unclear. CDR1 MGHRA and CDR2 YSYEKL come from the germline V gene. The CDR3 loop spans 17 amino acids. Deletions cut 0 bases from V and 1 base from J, with 13 bases between.

J is TRBJ1-1 and V is TRBV7-7; 9 bases agree with TRBD1. J lost 5 bases, V lost 5 bases, and 6 bases had no gene match. The CDR3 is 14 residues long. Looked up from germline, CDR1 is SSHAT and CDR2 is FNYEAQ (reference sequence). CDR3 protein: CASSLQGARTEAFF. CDR3 DNA sequence: TGTGCCAGCAGCCTACAGGGGGCGCGTACTGAAGCTTTCTTT.